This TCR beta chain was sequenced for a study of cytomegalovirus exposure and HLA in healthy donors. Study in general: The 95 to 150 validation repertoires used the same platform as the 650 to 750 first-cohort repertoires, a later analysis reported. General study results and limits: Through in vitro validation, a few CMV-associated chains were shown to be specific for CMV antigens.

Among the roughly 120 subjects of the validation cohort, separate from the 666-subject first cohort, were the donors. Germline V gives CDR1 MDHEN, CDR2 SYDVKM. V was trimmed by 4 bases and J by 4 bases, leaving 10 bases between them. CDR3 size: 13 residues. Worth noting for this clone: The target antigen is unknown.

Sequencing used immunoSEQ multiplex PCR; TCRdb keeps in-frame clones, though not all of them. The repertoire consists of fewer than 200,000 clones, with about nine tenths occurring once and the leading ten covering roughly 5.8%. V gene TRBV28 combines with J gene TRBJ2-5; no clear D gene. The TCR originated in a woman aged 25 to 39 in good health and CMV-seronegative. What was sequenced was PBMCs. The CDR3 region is CASSSTGVETQYF. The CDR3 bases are TGTGCCAGCAGTTCCACTGGGGTAGAGACCCAGTACTTC.